This entry describes one T cell receptor beta chain. The data were taken from a study of blood T cell repertoires in COVID-19. V lost 5 bases, J lost 4 bases, and 10 bases stayed unmatched. The V gene's germline CDR1 is SGHAT and CDR2 FQNNGV. This CDR3 contains 15 residues. Data came from immunoSEQ multiplex PCR; TCRdb stores just in-frame clones and leaves some out. Of tens of thousands of clones in the sample, around 80% were seen once. Sequencing input: peripheral blood. This receptor was obtained from a man between 60 and 70 years old with acute or convalescent COVID-19. V gene TRBV11-2 combines with J gene TRBJ2-5, with 7 positions matching TRBD2. The CDR3 nucleotides read TGTGCCAGCAGCAGCTTAACTAGCGACGGAGAGACCCAGTACTTC. It is translated as CASSSLTSDGETQYF.